This TCR beta chain was captured by sequencing in a study of blood T cell repertoires in COVID-19. Turning to the study itself: Italy, Spain and the United States were the sources of the convalescent and acute COVID-19 samples. The analysed material was cDNA or gDNA that came from T cells, B-cell-depleted T cells, or PBMCs.

Germline V gene sequence: CDR1 KGHDR, CDR2 SFDVKD. The V and J ends lost 4 bases and 5 bases, in that order; junction bases with no gene match: 12. This CDR3 contains 16 residues. Measured with immunoSEQ multiplex PCR; TCRdb has only the in-frame clones, and not every one. The data hold approximately 200,000 clones, with about 85% observed a single time. The TCR comes from a man between 65 and 80 years old with active or convalescent COVID-19. Sequencing was performed on peripheral blood. The chain employs TRBV24-1 and TRBJ2-7, with TRBD1 matching 8 bases. The CDR3 DNA reads TGTGCCACCAGTGAGCACACCCAGGGGGCGCTTAACGAGCAGTACTTC. Translated: CATSEHTQGALNEQYF.